A single sample gave rise to the 21 T cell receptor beta chains below, sequenced in a study of OX40 agonist ivuxolimab in advanced cancers. Sequenced by immunoSEQ multiplex PCR; TCRdb stores in-frame clones only, minus some. The sample carries around 50,000 clones, approximately 94% recorded once. The sequences come from CD4+ or CD8+ T cells sorted from blood, collected in a trial of the OX40 agonist ivuxolimab. Every receptor here comes from an adult with an advanced solid tumor such as melanoma, head and neck, liver or kidney cancer.

This clone was found once. The chain joins TRBV5-4 to TRBJ2-7; D gene ambiguous. V dropped 4 bases and J dropped 3 bases, with 8 bases sitting between them. Germline CDR1 SGHNT, CDR2 YYREEE (reference sequence). The CDR3 is 12 residues long. Here the CDR3 reads CASSGDFYEQYF. The CDR3 coding sequence is TGTGCCAGCAGCGGTGATTTCTACGAGCAGTACTTC.

The gene calls are TRBV9 and TRBJ2-1; the match to TRBD2 covers 9 bases. Germline CDR1 and CDR2: SGDLS and YYNGEE. This CDR3 has 14 residues. V was clipped by 4 bases and J by 7 bases; unmatched bases: 6. CDR3 sequence (DNA): TGTGCCAGCAGCTCTAGCGGGGTGATGAATGAGCAGTTCTTC. Amino acids: CASSSSGVMNEQFF.

The chain recombines TRBV28 with TRBJ1-5; no definite D call. This CDR3 spans 15 amino acids. V lost 6 bases, J lost 2 bases, and 14 bases lay in between. Germline CDR1 reads MDHEN; CDR2 reads SYDVKM. CDR3 sequence (DNA): TGTGCCAGCAGCCCCGGAGGCTTGGGCAATCAGCCCCAGCATTTT. This codes for CASSPGGLGNQPQHF.

The genes are TRBV28 and TRBJ2-7, with 9 bases lining up with TRBD1. CDR1 is MDHEN, CDR2 SYDVKM, per germline. CDR3 length: 15 residues. Trimming removed 3 bases from V and 5 bases from J; junction bases left unmatched: 8. CDR3 sequence reads: CASSFSDRGIHEQYF. CDR3 DNA: TGTGCCAGCAGTTTTTCGGACAGGGGCATCCACGAGCAGTACTTC.

The chain combines TRBV4-3 with TRBJ2-7; D may be TRBD1 (6 bases). This CDR3 contains 16 residues. V was clipped by 4 bases and J by 3 bases, with 19 bases between them. CDR1 is LGHNA and CDR2 is YSLEER in the germline V gene. CDR3 bases: TGCGCCAGCAGCCGCGACAAGACAGGTTTTCACTACGAGCAGTACTTC. Its translation: CASSRDKTGFHYEQYF.

As for this clone: Different DNA sequences within this sample yield the same CDR3. The chain joins TRBV5-1 to TRBJ2-3, with 8 bases aligning to TRBD1. V shed 0 bases, J shed 0 bases, and the junction held 0 bases outside the gene matches. The CDR3 loop spans 15 amino acids. From germline, CDR1 is SGHRS and CDR2 YFSETQ. The CDR3 region is CASSLGQGSTDTQYF. The CDR3 DNA reads TGCGCCAGCAGCTTGGGACAGGGGAGCACAGATACGCAGTATTTT.

The V call is TRBV7-2, the J call TRBJ1-3; 8 nucleotides line up with TRBD1. V shed 1 base and J 3 bases; nucleotides not matched to a gene: 5. The CDR3 is 16 residues long. Germline V gives CDR1 SGHTA, CDR2 FQGNSA. The CDR3 bases are TGTGCCAGCAGCTTAGTGGCAGGGGGCCATGGAAACACCATATATTTT. This translates into CASSLVAGGHGNTIYF.

The chain carries TRBV28 and TRBJ1-1; TRBD1 agrees at 10 bases. Germline CDR1 is MDHEN and CDR2 is SYDVKM. The CDR3 runs 13 residues. Losses at the gene ends were 7 bases for V and 8 bases for J; bases not matched to a gene: 7. The CDR3 here is CASTDRGLYEAFF. The CDR3 DNA is TGTGCCAGCACCGACAGGGGGCTATACGAAGCTTTCTTT.

The V gene is TRBV2, the J gene TRBJ2-1, with a tentative D call TRBD2 (5 bases). CDR1 is SNHLY, CDR2 FYNNEI, per germline. The CDR3 spans 15 residues. The V end lost 0 bases, the J end lost 4 bases, and 10 bases lay between the germline ends. The CDR3, as DNA: TGTGCCAGCAGTGAAGCGCCCGGGGTATACAATGAGCAGTTCTTC. This encodes CASSEAPGVYNEQFF.

The V call is TRBV2, the J call TRBJ2-3; no clear D gene. This CDR3 spans 16 amino acids. The germline CDR1 and CDR2 sequences are SNHLY and FYNNEI. Trimming shortened V by 0 bases and J by 0 bases, and 10 bases separated the two germline ends. In nucleotides, the CDR3 is TGTGCCAGCAGTGAAGCGGCTAGAACCAGCACAGATACGCAGTATTTT. Encoded protein: CASSEAARTSTDTQYF.

The chain combines TRBV6-5 with TRBJ1-2; 7 bases line up with TRBD1. CDR3 length: 15 amino acids. The V gene end was trimmed by 5 bases and the J gene end by 3 bases; junction bases not matched to a gene: 9. The germline CDR1 and CDR2 sequences are MNHEY and SVGAGI. Here the CDR3 DNA reads TGTGCCAGCAGTGGGACAGACGAAGTTTACTATGGCTACACCTTC. Translating it yields CASSGTDEVYYGYTF.

CDR3 residues: CASSQDRGWVAGNNEQFF. The DNA of the CDR3 is TGCGCCAGCAGCCAAGATCGGGGCTGGGTAGCGGGAAACAATGAGCAGTTCTTC. The chain is built from TRBV4-3 and TRBJ2-1; 8 nucleotides agree with TRBD2. With 0 bases clipped from V and 5 bases from J, the junction kept 12 bases outside the gene matches. CDR3 size: 18 residues. From germline, CDR1 is LGHNA and CDR2 YSLEER.

This clone was counted a single time. J is TRBJ2-1 and V is TRBV19; D possibly corresponds to TRBD2 (5 bases). The CDR3 sequence is 15 residues long. Germline V gene lookup returns CDR1 LNHDA and CDR2 SQIVND (reference sequence). V dropped 5 bases and J dropped 7 bases, with 18 bases sitting between them. In DNA, the CDR3 is TGTGCCAGTAGTTCCGGACTTTTTCCTGGGAATGAGCAGTTCTTC. This sequence encodes CASSSGLFPGNEQFF.

CDR3 loop: CASSLGRDEQFF. The CDR3 DNA is TGTGCCAGCAGCTTAGGGAGAGATGAGCAGTTCTTC. The rearrangement uses TRBV7-9 and TRBJ2-1; D is undetermined. This CDR3 has 12 amino acids. The V end was cut by 1 base, the J end by 8 bases, with 6 bases between. Germline V gene sequence: CDR1 SEHNR, CDR2 FQNEAQ (reference sequence).

This clone was found once. This chain joins TRBV7-9 and TRBJ2-6; D gene unclear. Germline CDR1 SEHNR, CDR2 FQNEAQ (reference sequence). The CDR3 runs to 18 residues. Trimming left V 1 base short and J 0 bases short, with 13 bases between. The CDR3 sequence is CASSLGAGWGSGANVLTF. The CDR3 DNA reads as TGTGCCAGCAGCTTAGGGGCAGGATGGGGCTCTGGGGCCAACGTCCTGACTTTC. The full variable domain, in which reference TRBV7-9 and TRBJ2-6 provide the parts outside the CDR3, is DTGVSQNPRHKITKRGQNVTFRCDPISEHNRLYWYRQTLGQGPEFLTYFQNEAQLEKSRLLSDRFSAERPKGSFSTLEIQRTEQGDSAMYLCASSLGAGWGSGANVLTFGAGSRLTVL.

The rearrangement links TRBV7-9 to TRBJ2-6, with TRBD1 matching over 10 bases. There are 18 residues in the CDR3. Germline V gives CDR1 SEHNR, CDR2 FQNEAQ (reference sequence). With V trimmed by 4 bases and J by 0 bases, 6 bases remained unmatched. The CDR3 loop reads CASSWTGGFPSGANVLTF. The CDR3 DNA sequence: TGTGCCAGCAGCTGGACAGGGGGTTTCCCCTCTGGGGCCAACGTCCTGACTTTC.

The V gene is TRBV7-9, the J gene TRBJ2-5; a possible D gene is TRBD1 (6 bases). The CDR3 loop spans 16 amino acids. The germline V gene encodes CDR1 SEHNR and CDR2 FQNEAQ (reference sequence). The V end lost 5 bases, the J end lost 5 bases, and 21 bases lay between the germline ends. CDR3 coding DNA: TGTGCCAGCAGCCGGTTCGGGGACATATTGGCGGAGACCCAGTACTTC. Translated: CASSRFGDILAETQYF. The variable domain in full, with the rest retrieved from reference TRBV7-9 and TRBJ2-5, is DTGVSQNPRHKITKRGQNVTFRCDPISEHNRLYWYRQTLGQGPEFLTYFQNEAQLEKSRLLSDRFSAERPKGSFSTLEIQRTEQGDSAMYLCASSRFGDILAETQYFGPGTRLLVL.

The chain uses TRBV4-3 and TRBJ2-1; TRBD1 or TRBD2 may be the D gene (5 bases each). V lost 0 bases, J lost 4 bases, and 16 bases lay in between. Germline V gives CDR1 LGHNA, CDR2 YSLEER. The CDR3 totals 17 residues. The CDR3 loop is CASSQDVLGKGYNEQFF. As DNA, the CDR3 is TGCGCCAGCAGCCAAGATGTTCTCGGGAAGGGGTACAATGAGCAGTTCTTC.

The chain uses TRBV4-3 and TRBJ2-1, with 11 bases fitting TRBD2. V lost 1 base and J lost 7; bases outside the gene matches: 18. The CDR3 runs 20 residues. The germline V gene encodes CDR1 LGHNA and CDR2 YSLEER. The CDR3 loop reads CASSQGPGWTSGYPENEQFF. The CDR3 bases are TGCGCCAGCAGCCAAGGTCCAGGTTGGACTAGCGGGTACCCTGAGAATGAGCAGTTCTTC.

V is TRBV7-9 and J is TRBJ1-1, with no clear D. Germline V gene data show CDR1 as SEHNR and CDR2 as FQNEAQ (reference sequence). The CDR3 contains 11 residues. Trimming shortened V by 6 bases and J by 5 bases, and 7 bases separated the two germline ends. Written as DNA, the CDR3 is TGTGCCAGCAGTCAAATTACTGAAGCTTTCTTT. Its translation: CASSQITEAFF. The full variable domain, with the rest looked up from reference TRBV7-9 and TRBJ1-1, is DTGVSQNPRHKITKRGQNVTFRCDPISEHNRLYWYRQTLGQGPEFLTYFQNEAQLEKSRLLSDRFSAERPKGSFSTLEIQRTEQGDSAMYLCASSQITEAFFGQGTRLTVV.

The V and J genes are TRBV7-9 and TRBJ1-1, with no clear D. Germline lookup yields CDR1 SEHNR and CDR2 FQNEAQ (reference sequence). V was pared by 4 bases and J by 1 base, with 10 bases between. CDR3 length: 14 residues. CDR3 in amino acids: CASSSSGENTEAFF. In DNA form, the CDR3 reads TGTGCCAGCAGCTCCTCCGGGGAGAACACTGAAGCTTTCTTT.